These 19 T cell receptor beta chains were sequenced from one sample in a study of T cell responses to AZD1222 COVID-19 vaccine. Generated by immunoSEQ multiplex PCR, the TCRdb table keeps only in-frame clones and is missing some. The table shows around 180,000 clones, with almost 90% occurring only once. The sample consisted of peripheral blood, taken on day 0 of AZD1222 vaccination. These receptor sequences come from an adult in good health.

This chain joins TRBV4-3 and TRBJ1-1; no reliable D call. The CDR3 is 13 amino acids. Germline CDR1 and CDR2: LGHNA and YSLEER. Trimming took off 1 base at V and 2 bases at J, with 5 bases between the two ends. CDR3 bases: TGCGCCAGCAGCCAAGTTGTAAACACTGAAGCTTTCTTT. Amino acids: CASSQVVNTEAFF.

The chain joins TRBV9 to TRBJ2-1, with no clear D. The CDR3 has 12 amino acids. CDR1 and CDR2 (germline): SGDLS, YYNGEE. Trimming pared 2 bases from V and 8 bases from J, leaving 8 bases between. The DNA of the CDR3 is TGTGCCAGCAGCGTCGGGCTATATGAGCAGTTCTTC. This encodes CASSVGLYEQFF.

This sequence joins TRBV28 and TRBJ1-1, with a weak D call TRBD1 (6 bases). Germline CDR1 reads MDHEN; CDR2 reads SYDVKM. The V and J ends lost 1 base and 3 bases respectively, with 15 bases between them. This CDR3 contains 16 residues. The CDR3 DNA reads TGTGCCAGCAGTTTATCGGGGGGCGTGAAGTACACTGAAGCTTTCTTT. This sequence encodes CASSLSGGVKYTEAFF.

The rearrangement uses TRBV7-9 and TRBJ1-1; possible D gene TRBD1, 5 bases. Trimming stripped 11 bases from V and 8 bases from J, with 24 bases between. CDR1 is SEHNR and CDR2 is FQNEAQ in the germline V gene (reference sequence). This CDR3 contains 14 residues. Here the CDR3 DNA reads TGTGCCGGCCGACCGGGGACCGGCCCCGGAGAAGCTTTCTTT. It yields the protein CAGRPGTGPGEAFF.

The chain joins TRBV12-3 or TRBV12-4 to TRBJ1-2; D gene uncertain. This CDR3 has 13 residues. V dropped 5 bases and J dropped 2 bases, with 9 bases sitting between them. CDR3 residues: CASSPGVNYGYTF. DNA for the CDR3: TGTGCCAGCAGTCCTGGGGTGAACTATGGCTACACCTTC.

The V call is TRBV7-2, the J call TRBJ1-5; a possible D gene is TRBD1 (5 bases). The CDR3 is made up of 15 amino acids. The V gene lost 1 base and the J gene lost 7 bases, with 14 bases spanning the gap. Germline CDR1 and CDR2: SGHTA and FQGNSA. CDR3 DNA sequence: TGTGCCAGCAGCTTAGTCCAGGGCCTGGGCCAGCCCCAGCATTTT. Translation: CASSLVQGLGQPQHF.

In its sample, this clone was seen many times. This specimen includes other DNA sequences encoding the same CDR3. V usage is TRBV7-2 and J usage is TRBJ1-5; D gene ambiguous. The CDR3 is made up of 14 amino acids. The V gene lost 1 base and the J gene lost 1 base, with 5 bases spanning the gap. From germline, CDR1 is SGHTA and CDR2 FQGNSA. The CDR3 region is CASSLERSNQPQHF. The CDR3 region has the DNA TGTGCCAGCAGCTTAGAGCGGAGCAATCAGCCCCAGCATTTT.

The J gene is TRBJ1-1, the V gene TRBV7-2; 7 bases line up with TRBD1. Per germline, CDR1 SGHTA and CDR2 FQGNSA. The trim removed 3 bases at V and 2 bases at J, leaving 3 bases unmatched. The CDR3 contains 14 residues. In DNA form, the CDR3 reads TGTGCCAGCAGCTTCACAGGGGAAAACACTGAAGCTTTCTTT. This sequence encodes CASSFTGENTEAFF.

The rearrangement joins TRBV11-2 to TRBJ1-5, with a possible D match to TRBD1 (6 bases). Germline assignment: CDR1 SGHAT and CDR2 FQNNGV. V dropped 5 bases and J dropped 7 bases, with 21 bases sitting between them. The CDR3 has 16 amino acids. Written as DNA, the CDR3 is TGTGCCAGCAGCAATAGGGGGGGGGCGTCAGGCCAGCCCCAGCATTTT. Translating it yields CASSNRGGASGQPQHF.

This clone has a handful of counts. The chain links TRBV6-5 to TRBJ1-1; perhaps TRBD1 as D (5 bases). V lost 5 bases, J lost 7 bases, and 14 bases lay in between. The CDR3 consists of 13 residues. Per the germline V gene, CDR1 is MNHEY and CDR2 is SVGAGI. Here the CDR3 reads CASSMDTTHEAFF. In DNA form, the CDR3 reads TGTGCCAGCAGTATGGACACAACTCATGAAGCTTTCTTT.

CDR3 amino acids: CASSFVDRGAVTEAFF. CDR3 bases: TGTGCCAGCAGTTTCGTCGACAGGGGAGCTGTCACTGAAGCTTTCTTT. The chain recombines TRBV28 with TRBJ1-1; 8 nucleotides match TRBD1. Per germline, CDR1 MDHEN and CDR2 SYDVKM. With V trimmed by 3 bases and J by 4 bases, 10 bases remained unmatched. This CDR3 contains 16 residues.

The V and J genes are TRBV6-5 and TRBJ2-1; TRBD1 matches at 7 bases. Germline lookup yields CDR1 MNHEY and CDR2 SVGAGI. V lost 10 bases, J lost 9 bases, and 6 bases stayed unmatched. This CDR3 has 11 residues. This chain's CDR3 is CATRQGFEQFF. CDR3 sequence (DNA): TGTGCCACTAGACAGGGATTTGAGCAGTTCTTC.

The chain combines TRBV5-1 with TRBJ1-5; D not certain. Per the germline V gene, CDR1 is SGHRS and CDR2 is YFSETQ. Trimming took 4 bases from V and 7 from J, leaving 12 bases between them. CDR3 size: 13 residues. The DNA for the CDR3 is TGCGCCAGCAGCCCAGGCGATCGCCAGCCCCAGCATTTT. The encoded protein is CASSPGDRQPQHF.

The chain joins TRBV5-1 to TRBJ2-1; 8 bases line up with TRBD1. CDR1 is SGHRS and CDR2 is YFSETQ in the germline V gene. There are 15 residues in the CDR3. J gave up 5 bases and V 0 bases, and 4 bases lay outside the gene matches. The CDR3 DNA reads TGCGCCAGCAGCTTGGGGACAGGGAATCACAATGAGCAGTTCTTC. Amino acids: CASSLGTGNHNEQFF.

J is TRBJ1-3 and V is TRBV5-4, with D possibly matching TRBD1 (5 bases). The CDR3 contains 15 residues. V shed 0 bases and J shed 6 bases, with 13 bases lying between them. The V gene's germline CDR1 is SGHNT and CDR2 YYREEE (reference sequence). CDR3 region: CASSLGGSVQNTIYF. The CDR3 region has the DNA TGTGCCAGCAGCTTGGGGGGCAGCGTGCAAAACACCATATATTTT.

The chain has TRBV4-3 and TRBJ1-1, with D hard to call. Between the trimmed V and J ends, which lost 0 bases and 1 base, there was a span of 9 bases. CDR3 length: 15 amino acids. The germline V gene has CDR1 LGHNA and CDR2 YSLEER. CDR3 nucleotide sequence: TGCGCCAGCAGCCAAGATCACAACAGGAACACTGAAGCTTTCTTT. Translation: CASSQDHNRNTEAFF.

The chain combines TRBV4-1 with TRBJ1-5; 9 bases fit TRBD1. The CDR3 runs to 16 residues. Germline V gene data show CDR1 as MGHRA and CDR2 as YSYEKL. Germline trimming cut 0 bases from V and 3 bases from J; bases unmatched to any gene: 3. CDR3 residues: CASSQDTGGLNQPQHF. The CDR3 coding sequence is TGCGCCAGCAGCCAAGATACAGGGGGCCTCAATCAGCCCCAGCATTTT.

The chain is built from TRBV28 and TRBJ1-6; no definite D call. V shed 6 bases and J shed 6 bases, with 15 bases lying between them. The CDR3 sequence is 15 residues long. Germline V gene data show CDR1 as MDHEN and CDR2 as SYDVKM. CDR3 residues: CASRVFAPGNSPLHF. The CDR3 nucleotides read TGTGCCAGCAGGGTTTTCGCACCGGGTAATTCACCCCTCCACTTT.

About this clone: This specimen includes other DNA sequences encoding the same CDR3. J is TRBJ2-7 and V is TRBV19; TRBD1 matches 7 bases. Per the germline V gene, CDR1 is LNHDA and CDR2 is SQIVND (reference sequence). The CDR3 contains 12 residues. The V gene end was trimmed by 4 bases and the J gene end by 6 bases; junction bases not matched to a gene: 3. Here the CDR3 reads CASSNRGGEQYF. The CDR3 DNA reads as TGTGCCAGTAGTAACAGGGGTGGCGAGCAGTACTTC. The whole variable domain, filled in from reference TRBV19 and TRBJ2-7, reads DGGITQSPKYLFRKEGQNVTLSCEQNLNHDAMYWYRQDPGQGLRLIYYSQIVNDFQKGDIAEGYSVSREKKESFPLTVTSAQKNPTAFYLCASSNRGGEQYFGPGTRLTVT.